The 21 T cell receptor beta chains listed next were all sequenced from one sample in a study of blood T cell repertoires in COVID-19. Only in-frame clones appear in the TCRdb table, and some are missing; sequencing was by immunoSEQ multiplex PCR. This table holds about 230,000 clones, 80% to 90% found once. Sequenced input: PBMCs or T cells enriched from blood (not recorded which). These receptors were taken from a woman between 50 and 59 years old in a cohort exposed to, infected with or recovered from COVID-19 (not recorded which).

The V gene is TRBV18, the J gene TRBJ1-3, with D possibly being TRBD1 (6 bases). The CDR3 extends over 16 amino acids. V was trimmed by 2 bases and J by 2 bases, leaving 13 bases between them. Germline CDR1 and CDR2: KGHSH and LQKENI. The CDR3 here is CASSPTGGHPGNTIYF. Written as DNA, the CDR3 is TGTGCCAGCTCACCAACTGGGGGACACCCTGGAAACACCATATATTTT.

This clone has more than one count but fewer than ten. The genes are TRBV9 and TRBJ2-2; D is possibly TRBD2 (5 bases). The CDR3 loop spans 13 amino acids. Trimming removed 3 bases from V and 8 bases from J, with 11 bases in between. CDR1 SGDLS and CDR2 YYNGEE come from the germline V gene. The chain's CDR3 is CASSATPGGELFF. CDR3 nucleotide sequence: TGTGCCAGCAGCGCGACCCCGGGGGGGGAGCTGTTTTTT. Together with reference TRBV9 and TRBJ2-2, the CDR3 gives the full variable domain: DSGVTQTPKHLITATGQRVTLRCSPRSGDLSVYWYQQSLDQGLQFLIQYYNGEERAKGNILERFSAQQFPDLHSELNLSSLELGDSALYFCASSATPGGELFFGEGSRLTVL.

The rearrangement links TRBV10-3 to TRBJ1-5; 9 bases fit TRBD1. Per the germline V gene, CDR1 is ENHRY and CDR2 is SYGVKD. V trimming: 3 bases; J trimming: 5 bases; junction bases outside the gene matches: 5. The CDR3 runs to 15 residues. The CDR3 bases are TGTGCCATCAGTGAACTAAGGACAGGGGATCAGCCCCAGCATTTT. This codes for CAISELRTGDQPQHF.

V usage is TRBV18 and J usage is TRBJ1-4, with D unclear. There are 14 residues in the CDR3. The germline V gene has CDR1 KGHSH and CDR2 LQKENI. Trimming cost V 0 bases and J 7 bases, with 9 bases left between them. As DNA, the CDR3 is TGTGCCAGCTCACCACCGGCTCGTCCTGAAAAACTGTTTTTT. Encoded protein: CASSPPARPEKLFF.

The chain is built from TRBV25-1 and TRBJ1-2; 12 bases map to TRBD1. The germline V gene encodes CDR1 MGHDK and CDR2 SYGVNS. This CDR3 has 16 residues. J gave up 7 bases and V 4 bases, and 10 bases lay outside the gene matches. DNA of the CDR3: TGTGCCAGCAGTGTGACCTCCGGGACAGGGGGCTCTGGCTACACCTTC. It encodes CASSVTSGTGGSGYTF.

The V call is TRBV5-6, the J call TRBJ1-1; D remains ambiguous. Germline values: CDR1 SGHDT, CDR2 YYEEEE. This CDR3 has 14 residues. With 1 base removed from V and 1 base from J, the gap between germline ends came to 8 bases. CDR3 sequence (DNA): TGTGCCAGCAGCTTGTTTCCAGGGAACACTGAAGCTTTCTTT. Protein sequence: CASSLFPGNTEAFF.

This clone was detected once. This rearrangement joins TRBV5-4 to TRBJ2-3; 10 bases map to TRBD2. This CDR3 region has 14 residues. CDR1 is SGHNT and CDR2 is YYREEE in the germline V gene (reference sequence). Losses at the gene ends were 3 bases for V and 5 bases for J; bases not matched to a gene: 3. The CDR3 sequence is CASSSPSGGDTQYF. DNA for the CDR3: TGTGCCAGCAGCTCGCCTAGCGGGGGAGATACGCAGTATTTT.

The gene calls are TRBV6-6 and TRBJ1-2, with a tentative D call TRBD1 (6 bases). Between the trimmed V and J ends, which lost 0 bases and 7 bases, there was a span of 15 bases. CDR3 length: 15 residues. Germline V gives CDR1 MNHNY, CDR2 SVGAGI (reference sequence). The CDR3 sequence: CASSYSGSGELGYTF. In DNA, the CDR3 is TGTGCCAGCAGTTACTCGGGATCAGGGGAGCTTGGCTACACCTTC.

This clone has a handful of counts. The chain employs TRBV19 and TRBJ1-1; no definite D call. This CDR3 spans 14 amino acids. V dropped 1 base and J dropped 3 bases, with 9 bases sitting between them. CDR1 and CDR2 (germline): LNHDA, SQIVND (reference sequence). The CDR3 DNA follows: TGTGCCAGTAGTATAGCAGCCGGGGACACTGAAGCTTTCTTT. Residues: CASSIAAGDTEAFF.

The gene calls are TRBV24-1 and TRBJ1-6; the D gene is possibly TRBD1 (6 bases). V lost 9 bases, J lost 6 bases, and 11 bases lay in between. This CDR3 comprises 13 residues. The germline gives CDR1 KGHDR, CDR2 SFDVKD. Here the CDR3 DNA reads TGTGCCACCCTGGACAGACTTAATTCACCCCTCCACTTT. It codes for CATLDRLNSPLHF.

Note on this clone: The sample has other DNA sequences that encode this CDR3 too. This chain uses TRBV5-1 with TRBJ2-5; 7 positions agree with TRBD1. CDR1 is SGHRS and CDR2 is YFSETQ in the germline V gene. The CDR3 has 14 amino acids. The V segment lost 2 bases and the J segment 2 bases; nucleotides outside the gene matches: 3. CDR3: CASSLGTAQETQYF. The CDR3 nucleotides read TGCGCCAGCAGCTTAGGGACAGCTCAAGAGACCCAGTACTTC.

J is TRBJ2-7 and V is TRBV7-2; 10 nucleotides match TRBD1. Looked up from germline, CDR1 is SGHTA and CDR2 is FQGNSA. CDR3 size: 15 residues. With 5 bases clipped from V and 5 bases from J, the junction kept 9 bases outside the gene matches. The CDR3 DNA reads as TGTGCCAGCAGCCTTCCGGGACAGGGGTCCCACGAGCAGTACTTC. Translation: CASSLPGQGSHEQYF.

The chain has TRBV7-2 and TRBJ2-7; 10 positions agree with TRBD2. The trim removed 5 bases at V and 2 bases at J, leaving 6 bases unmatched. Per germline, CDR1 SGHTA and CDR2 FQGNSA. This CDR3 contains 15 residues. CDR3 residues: CASSPSSGGPYEQYF. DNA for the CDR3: TGTGCCAGCAGCCCATCTAGCGGGGGCCCCTACGAGCAGTACTTC.

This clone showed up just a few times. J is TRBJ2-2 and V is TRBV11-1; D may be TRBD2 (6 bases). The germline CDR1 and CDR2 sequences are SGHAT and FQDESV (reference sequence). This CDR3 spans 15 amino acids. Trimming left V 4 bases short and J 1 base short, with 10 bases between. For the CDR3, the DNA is TGTGCCAGCAGCTCCCTAGCGAGGAACACCGGGGAGCTGTTTTTT. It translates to CASSSLARNTGELFF.

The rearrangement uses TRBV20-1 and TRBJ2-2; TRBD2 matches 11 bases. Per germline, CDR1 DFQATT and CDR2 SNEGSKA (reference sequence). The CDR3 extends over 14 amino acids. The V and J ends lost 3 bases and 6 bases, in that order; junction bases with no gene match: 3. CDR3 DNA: TGCAGTGCTAGTAGCGGGGGGGCTTCCGGGGAGCTGTTTTTT. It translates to CSASSGGASGELFF.

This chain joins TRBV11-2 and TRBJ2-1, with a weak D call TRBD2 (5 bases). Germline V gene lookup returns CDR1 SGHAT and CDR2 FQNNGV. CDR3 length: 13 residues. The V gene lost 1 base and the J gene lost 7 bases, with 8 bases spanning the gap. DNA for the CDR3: TGTGCCAGCAGCTTAGCTGGAGGAAATGAGCAGTTCTTC. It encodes CASSLAGGNEQFF.

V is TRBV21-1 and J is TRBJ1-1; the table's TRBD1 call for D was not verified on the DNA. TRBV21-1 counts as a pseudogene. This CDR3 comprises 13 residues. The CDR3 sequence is CASGDKTNTEAFF. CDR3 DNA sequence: TGTGCCAGCGGGGACAAAACGAACACTGAAGCTTTCTTT.

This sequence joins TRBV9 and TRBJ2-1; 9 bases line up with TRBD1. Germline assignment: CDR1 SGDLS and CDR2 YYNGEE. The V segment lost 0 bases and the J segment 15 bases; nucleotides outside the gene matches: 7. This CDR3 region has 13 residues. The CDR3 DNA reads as TGTGCCAGCAGCGTAGAAAACCGGGACAGGGTGTTCTTC. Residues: CASSVENRDRVFF.

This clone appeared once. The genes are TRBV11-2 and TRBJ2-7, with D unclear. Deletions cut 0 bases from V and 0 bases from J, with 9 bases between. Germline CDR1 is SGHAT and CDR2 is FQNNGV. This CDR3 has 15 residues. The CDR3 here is CASSLDYASSYEQYF. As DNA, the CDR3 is TGTGCCAGCAGCTTAGATTACGCCAGCTCCTACGAGCAGTACTTC.

CDR3 in DNA: TGTGCCAGCAGCTTGGCCGGATCAGGGGCGGGAAACATTCAGTACTTC. Translating gives CASSLAGSGAGNIQYF. The rearrangement joins TRBV7-2 to TRBJ2-4; perhaps TRBD1 as D (6 bases). This CDR3 is built from 16 residues. The germline V gene has CDR1 SGHTA and CDR2 FQGNSA. V was pared by 3 bases and J by 6 bases, with 18 bases between.

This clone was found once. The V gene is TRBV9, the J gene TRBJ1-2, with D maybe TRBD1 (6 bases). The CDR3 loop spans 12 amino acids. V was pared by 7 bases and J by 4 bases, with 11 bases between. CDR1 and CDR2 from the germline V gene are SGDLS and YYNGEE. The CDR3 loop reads CASFGGAYGYTF. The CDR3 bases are TGTGCCAGCTTTGGGGGGGCCTATGGCTACACCTTC.